These 30 T cell receptor beta chains share one sample of origin, sequenced in a study of T cells in Graves' hyperthyroidism and ophthalmopathy. Amplification yielded TCR beta CDR3 regions, with RNA transcripts as the source. First-round RT-PCR of the TCR CDR3 relied on the HTBI primer set. TCRdb processed the multiplex PCR reads anew with MiXCR; each CDR3 protein has one entry. The data contain 500,000 to 650,000 distinct CDR3 sequences, nearly 20% of them singletons. Sequencing was performed on blood. The receptor set was obtained from a man aged 40-49 years with Graves' ophthalmopathy.

The V gene is TRBV20-1, the J gene TRBJ2-1; 8 nucleotides agree with TRBD2. In germline, CDR1 is DFQATT, CDR2 SNEGSKA (reference sequence). Losses at the gene ends were 0 bases for V and 7 bases for J; bases not matched to a gene: 5. There are 14 residues in the CDR3. The CDR3 here is CSAREPSGWNEQFF. CDR3 DNA sequence: TGCAGTGCTAGAGAGCCTAGCGGGTGGAATGAGCAGTTCTTC.

The rearrangement joins TRBV20-1 to TRBJ2-1; 14 nucleotides line up with TRBD2. Germline CDR1 reads DFQATT; CDR2 reads SNEGSKA (reference sequence). The V gene end was trimmed by 7 bases and the J gene end by 8 bases; junction bases not matched to a gene: 1. This CDR3 contains 12 residues. The CDR3 here is CSETSGGDEQFF. The DNA of the CDR3 is TGCAGTGAGACTAGCGGGGGGGATGAGCAGTTCTTC.

The genes are TRBV24-1 and TRBJ1-2; no firm D call. Germline CDR1 KGHDR, CDR2 SFDVKD. The ends were cut back, 0 bases at V and 5 bases at J, with 9 bases in the middle. This CDR3 spans 14 amino acids. The CDR3 region has the DNA TGTGCCACCAGTGATTTGTCCTCCCGATATGGCTACACCTTC. Amino acid sequence: CATSDLSSRYGYTF.

The chain joins TRBV25-1 to TRBJ1-1; 9 bases match TRBD1. Germline values: CDR1 MGHDK, CDR2 SYGVNS. The CDR3 runs 18 residues. V was clipped by 4 bases and J by 2 bases; unmatched bases: 14. The CDR3 sequence is CASSGHRGLQVGNTEAFF. CDR3 in DNA: TGTGCCAGCAGTGGCCACAGGGGGCTCCAGGTCGGCAACACTGAAGCTTTCTTT.

Notes on this clonotype: Mismatch with germline at one junction end may stem from a read error. V gene TRBV6-5 combines with J gene TRBJ2-1; TRBD1 is a possible D gene (5 bases). This CDR3 spans 15 amino acids. CDR1 is MNHEY, CDR2 SVGAGI, per germline. CDR3 in amino acids: CASSWGQGSYSEQFF. The CDR3 region has the DNA TGTGCCAGCAGTTGGGGCCAGGGTTCCTACAGTGAGCAGTTCTTC.

In its sample, this clonotype was seen a few times. J is TRBJ1-2 and V is TRBV7-3; 7 nucleotides agree with TRBD1. The germline CDR1 and CDR2 sequences are SGHTA and FQGTGA. This CDR3 is built from 16 residues. The J segment lost 4 bases and the V segment lost 5 bases, leaving 13 bases of the junction unmatched. CDR3 region: CASSPWGDSGGYGYTF. CDR3 nucleotides: TGTGCCAGCAGCCCCTGGGGGGACAGTGGGGGCTATGGCTACACCTTC. The full variable domain, its missing parts supplied by reference TRBV7-3 and TRBJ1-2, is GAGVSQTPSNKVTEKGKYVELRCDPISGHTALYWYRQSLGQGPEFLIYFQGTGAADDSGLPNDRFFAVRPEGSVSTLKIQRTERGDSAVYLCASSPWGDSGGYGYTFGSGTRLTVV.

This clonotype has only a few counts. The genes are TRBV20-1 and TRBJ2-5; TRBD2 matches at 13 bases. The J segment lost 4 bases and the V segment lost 5 bases, leaving 7 bases of the junction unmatched. This CDR3 has 15 amino acids. The germline V gene encodes CDR1 DFQATT and CDR2 SNEGSKA (reference sequence). DNA for the CDR3: TGCAGTGCTCCGCGGACTAGCGGGAGAGGAGAGACCCAGTACTTC. This translates into CSAPRTSGRGETQYF.

This clonotype was found a few times. The junction departs from germline at one end; a sequencing error may be responsible. This chain uses TRBV20-1 with TRBJ1-1, with D possibly being TRBD1 (5 bases). Germline CDR1 is DFQATT and CDR2 is SNEGSKA (reference sequence). The CDR3 contains 14 residues. The CDR3 DNA sequence: TGCGGTGCGTTTGGGGAGGGCCGGGGGACTGAAGCTTTCTTT. It encodes CGAFGEGRGTEAFF.

This clonotype was detected only a few times. This chain links TRBV7-2 with TRBJ2-7; TRBD2 aligns across 7 bases. Trimming at V came to 7 bases and at J to 0 bases, leaving 9 bases not matched to a gene. This CDR3 contains 15 residues. Germline CDR1 SGHTA, CDR2 FQGNSA. The CDR3 loop is CTSTPSGGYSYEQYF. The CDR3 nucleotides read TGTACCAGCACCCCGTCGGGGGGATACTCCTACGAGCAGTACTTC.

In its sample, this clonotype was seen many times. V is TRBV3-1 and J is TRBJ2-5, with 10 positions matching TRBD1. Trimming cost V 5 bases and J 5 bases; bases outside gene matches: 5. The CDR3 length is 14 residues. CDR1 is LGHDT, CDR2 YNNKEL, per germline (reference sequence). The DNA for the CDR3 is TGTGCCAGCAGCTCGACAGGGGGCGCCGAGACCCAGTACTTC. Amino acids: CASSSTGGAETQYF.

In its sample, this clonotype was seen a few times. The chain couples TRBV19 to TRBJ1-5; no definite D call. The CDR3 runs 15 residues. V lost 4 bases to trimming and J lost 0 bases, with 10 bases between them. Germline V gene sequence: CDR1 LNHDA, CDR2 SQIVND (reference sequence). For the CDR3, the DNA is TGTGCCAGTAGTACAACATGGGCTAGCAATCAGCCCCAGCATTTT. Translated: CASSTTWASNQPQHF.

The chain uses TRBV19 and TRBJ2-1, with 9 bases matching TRBD2. The germline V gene has CDR1 LNHDA and CDR2 SQIVND (reference sequence). The J segment lost 6 bases and the V segment lost 5 bases, leaving 11 bases of the junction unmatched. The CDR3 length is 16 residues. This CDR3 reads CASSVGAGGLVNEQFF. The CDR3 bases are TGTGCCAGTAGTGTAGGAGCGGGGGGCCTTGTCAATGAGCAGTTCTTC.

The V gene is TRBV6-2 or TRBV6-3, the J gene TRBJ2-1, with TRBD2 matching 7 bases. The junction had 9 bases not matched to a gene; V was cut back by 10 bases and J by 0 bases. There are 15 residues in the CDR3. Germline-derived CDR1 and CDR2 are MNHEY and SVGEGT. In nucleotides, the CDR3 is TGTGCCACCCTACCCGGGGGGAGCTCCTACAATGAGCAGTTCTTC. Protein: CATLPGGSSYNEQFF.

This clonotype has only a few counts. The gene calls are TRBV2 and TRBJ1-2; perhaps TRBD1 as D (5 bases). CDR1 and CDR2 from the germline V gene are SNHLY and FYNNEI. There are 14 residues in the CDR3. V lost 7 bases to trimming and J lost 8 bases, with 20 bases between them. This CDR3 reads CASTRGEGLVGYTF. The CDR3 DNA is TGTGCCAGCACTAGGGGAGAAGGGCTGGTCGGCTACACCTTC. The entire variable domain, with the rest obtained from reference TRBV2 and TRBJ1-2, is as follows: EPEVTQTPSHQVTQMGQEVILRCVPISNHLYFYWYRQILGQKVEFLVSFYNNEISEKSEIFDDQFSVERPDGSNFTLKIRSTKLEDSAMYFCASTRGEGLVGYTFGSGTRLTVV.

This clonotype was recorded a few times. This rearrangement joins TRBV11-2 to TRBJ2-3; 9 bases align to TRBD1. Germline V gene sequence: CDR1 SGHAT, CDR2 FQNNGV. CDR3 length: 18 residues. Losses at the gene ends were 9 bases for V and 10 bases for J; bases not matched to a gene: 26. CDR3 DNA: TGTGCCAGTAGTACCACGGTATATTGGACAGGGGATGCCGGGGCGCAGTATTTT. It encodes CASSTTVYWTGDAGAQYF.

This clonotype was picked up many times. This sequence joins TRBV2 and TRBJ2-3; 11 bases line up with TRBD2. Germline CDR1 SNHLY, CDR2 FYNNEI. V lost 7 bases, J lost 1 base, and 7 bases stayed unmatched. The CDR3 totals 16 residues. This CDR3 is CASIRRGLAGTDTQYF. In nucleotides, the CDR3 is TGTGCCAGCATCCGGAGGGGACTAGCGGGCACAGATACGCAGTATTTT.

This clonotype was seen many times. V is TRBV18 and J is TRBJ2-3; perhaps TRBD2 as D (5 bases). Germline CDR1 and CDR2: KGHSH and LQKENI. Trimming removed 6 bases from V and 5 bases from J, with 18 bases in between. This CDR3 is 15 amino acids long. CDR3: CASSLDRGYGDTQYF. The CDR3 DNA sequence: TGTGCCAGCTCGCTAGACCGAGGGTACGGAGATACGCAGTATTTT.

The chain employs TRBV19 and TRBJ2-3, with D perhaps matching TRBD2 (6 bases). The CDR3 loop spans 16 amino acids. Trimming stripped 6 bases from V and 2 bases from J, with 18 bases between. In germline, CDR1 is LNHDA, CDR2 SQIVND (reference sequence). The CDR3 protein is CASSQRSAGLTDTQYF. The CDR3 bases are TGTGCCAGTAGCCAAAGGTCGGCGGGACTCACAGATACGCAGTATTTT. Using reference TRBV19 and TRBJ2-3 for the parts outside the CDR3, the full variable domain is DGGITQSPKYLFRKEGQNVTLSCEQNLNHDAMYWYRQDPGQGLRLIYYSQIVNDFQKGDIAEGYSVSREKKESFPLTVTSAQKNPTAFYLCASSQRSAGLTDTQYFGPGTRLTVL.

With regard to this clonotype: At one boundary the junction diverges from the germline segment, which might be a read error. The chain recombines TRBV20-1 with TRBJ2-1; tentatively, D is TRBD1 (6 bases). Germline lookup yields CDR1 DFQATT and CDR2 SNEGSKA (reference sequence). This CDR3 spans 16 amino acids. The CDR3 here is CSARETPPNQGNGQFF. CDR3 nucleotide sequence: TGCAGTGCTAGAGAAACCCCCCCAAACCAGGGGAATGGGCAGTTCTTC.

This clonotype occurred a few times. The rearrangement links TRBV6-1 to TRBJ2-7; TRBD1 matches at 8 bases. The germline V gene has CDR1 MNHNS and CDR2 SASEGT. The CDR3 consists of 13 residues. V lost 5 bases to trimming and J lost 4 bases; unmatched junction nucleotides: 4. The CDR3 nucleotides are TGTGCCAGCAGTTTTCGACAGGGGTACGAGCAGTACTTC. Its protein is CASSFRQGYEQYF.

This clonotype was counted between two and nine times. The V call is TRBV12-3 or TRBV12-4, the J call TRBJ2-1; maybe TRBD2 (6 bases). V was shortened by 5 bases and J by 0 bases, with 17 bases between the two germline ends. The CDR3 is made up of 17 amino acids. CDR3 amino acids: CASSLPLARSSYNEQFF. The CDR3 nucleotides are TGTGCCAGCAGTCTACCACTAGCCCGAAGCTCCTACAATGAGCAGTTCTTC.

This clonotype was counted a few times. CDR3 sequence reads: CASSPPENTGELFF. The CDR3 nucleotides are TGTGCCAGCTCACCACCGGAGAACACCGGGGAGCTGTTTTTT. The chain is built from TRBV18 and TRBJ2-2; D gene unclear. The V end lost 0 bases, the J end lost 1 base, and 3 bases lay between the germline ends. CDR3 length: 14 residues. From germline, CDR1 is KGHSH and CDR2 LQKENI.

This clonotype was found many times. The rearrangement links TRBV7-8 to TRBJ2-7; 12 bases line up with TRBD2. This CDR3 region has 17 residues. The germline CDR1 and CDR2 sequences are SGHVS and FQNEAQ. V was clipped by 1 base and J by 1 base; unmatched bases: 5. CDR3 nucleotides: TGTGCCAGCAGCTTAGGGCCTAGCGGGGGGGGGTCCTACGAGCAGTACTTC. Amino acids: CASSLGPSGGGSYEQYF.

This clonotype was counted between two and nine times. The V gene is TRBV30, the J gene TRBJ1-2, with a weak D call TRBD1 (5 bases). With 1 base removed from V and 8 bases from J, the gap between germline ends came to 11 bases. CDR1 GTSNPN and CDR2 SVGIG come from the germline V gene (reference sequence). CDR3 length equals 12 residues. DNA for the CDR3: TGTGCCTGGAGTGAGGGACCAAGGGGCTACACCTTC. This sequence encodes CAWSEGPRGYTF.

The table lists this clonotype with a few counts. V is TRBV7-9 and J is TRBJ2-1; the match to TRBD2 covers 13 bases. Unmatched junction bases numbered 11, after V lost 5 bases and J lost 4 bases. This CDR3 spans 18 amino acids. Germline CDR1 is SEHNR and CDR2 is FQNEAQ (reference sequence). The CDR3 spells CASSPQTSGGAKYNEQFF. As DNA, the CDR3 is TGTGCCAGCAGCCCTCAAACTAGCGGGGGGGCAAAGTACAATGAGCAGTTCTTC.

This clonotype was seen more than once but under ten times. The chain is built from TRBV7-6 and TRBJ2-7; 11 bases fit TRBD2. CDR3 length: 14 amino acids. V was clipped by 3 bases and J by 3 bases; unmatched bases: 1. Germline CDR1 SGHVS, CDR2 FNYEAQ. CDR3 DNA sequence: TGTGCCAGCAGCTTGACTAGCGGGGACTACGAGCAGTACTTC. Its translation: CASSLTSGDYEQYF.

This clonotype was detected a few times. This chain joins TRBV2 and TRBJ2-3; 9 bases agree with TRBD2. The CDR3 has 13 amino acids. Trimming took 11 bases from V and 1 from J; bases not matched to a gene: 4. The germline CDR1 and CDR2 sequences are SNHLY and FYNNEI. The DNA for the CDR3 is TGTGCCGGTTTAGCGGGGGGCACAGATACGCAGTATTTT. It codes for CAGLAGGTDTQYF.

The sample holds many counts of this clonotype. The chain links TRBV20-1 to TRBJ2-5; D remains ambiguous. Germline V gene sequence: CDR1 DFQATT, CDR2 SNEGSKA (reference sequence). The CDR3 is 12 residues long. V lost 1 base to trimming and J lost 5 bases, with 8 bases between them. CDR3 nucleotide sequence: TGCAGTGCTAGAGCAGATCGGGAGACCCAGTACTTC. This codes for CSARADRETQYF.

The V gene is TRBV7-9, the J gene TRBJ2-2; D is tentatively TRBD1 or TRBD2 (7 bases each). This CDR3 region has 14 residues. Germline V lookup: CDR1 SEHNR, CDR2 FQNEAQ (reference sequence). Between the trimmed V and J ends, which lost 2 bases and 6 bases, there was a span of 10 bases. The CDR3 DNA follows: TGTGCCAGCAGCTTACAGGGGGGGGCCGGGGAGCTGTTTTTT. The encoded protein is CASSLQGGAGELFF.

The genes are TRBV20-1 and TRBJ2-7; TRBD1 might be the D (6 bases). This CDR3 spans 13 amino acids. Germline V gives CDR1 DFQATT, CDR2 SNEGSKA (reference sequence). Trimming took off 1 base at V and 1 base at J, with 8 bases between the two ends. The CDR3, as DNA: TGCAGTGCTAGAGGACAGGTTTCCTACGAGCAGTACTTC. This translates into CSARGQVSYEQYF.